This paragraph reports one TCR beta chain. The sample is drawn from a study of shared T cell receptors in the human thymus. Sequencing used immunoSEQ multiplex PCR; TCRdb keeps in-frame clones, though not all of them. The sample carries about 380,000 clones, around 95% recorded once. J was trimmed by 0 bases and V by 6 bases; bases with no gene match: 8. The germline CDR1 and CDR2 sequences are MDHEN and SYDVKM. The CDR3 has 15 amino acids. This TCR was recovered from a human donor. The chain carries TRBV28 and TRBJ2-7; TRBD2 aligns across 7 bases. The material sequenced was thymocytes. CDR3 loop: CASRLTSVLSYEQYF. The CDR3 DNA reads as TGTGCCAGCAGACTCACTAGCGTACTCTCCTACGAGCAGTACTTC.